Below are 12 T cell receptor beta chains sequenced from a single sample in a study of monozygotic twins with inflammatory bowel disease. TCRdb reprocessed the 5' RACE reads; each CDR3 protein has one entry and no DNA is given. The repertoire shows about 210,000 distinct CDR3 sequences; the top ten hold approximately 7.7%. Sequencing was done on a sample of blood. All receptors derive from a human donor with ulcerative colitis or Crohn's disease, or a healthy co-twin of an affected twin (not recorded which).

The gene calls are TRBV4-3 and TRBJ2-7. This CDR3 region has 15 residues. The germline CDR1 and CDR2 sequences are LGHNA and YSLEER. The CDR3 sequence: CASSQETGRTYEQYF.

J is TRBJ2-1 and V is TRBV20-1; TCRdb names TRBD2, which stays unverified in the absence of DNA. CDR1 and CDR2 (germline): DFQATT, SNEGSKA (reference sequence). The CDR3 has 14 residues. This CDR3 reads CSARDPLGGNEQFF.

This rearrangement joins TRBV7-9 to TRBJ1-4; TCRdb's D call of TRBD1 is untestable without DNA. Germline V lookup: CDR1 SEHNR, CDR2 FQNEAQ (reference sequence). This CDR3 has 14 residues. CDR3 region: CASSSRTGYEKLFF.

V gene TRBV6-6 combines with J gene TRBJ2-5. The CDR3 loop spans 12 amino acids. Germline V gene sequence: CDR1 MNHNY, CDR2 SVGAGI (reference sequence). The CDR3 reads CASSYSAGTQYF.

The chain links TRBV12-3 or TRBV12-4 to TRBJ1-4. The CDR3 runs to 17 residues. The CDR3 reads CASSLMGLGATNEKLFF.

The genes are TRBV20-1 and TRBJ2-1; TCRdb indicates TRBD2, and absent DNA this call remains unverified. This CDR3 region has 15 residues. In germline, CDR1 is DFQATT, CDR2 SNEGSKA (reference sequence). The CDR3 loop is CSASFASGKTKKQFF.

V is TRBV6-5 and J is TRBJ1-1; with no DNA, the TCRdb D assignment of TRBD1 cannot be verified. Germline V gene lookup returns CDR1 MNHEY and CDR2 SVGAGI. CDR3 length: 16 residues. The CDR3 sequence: CASILRRTGSNTEAFF.

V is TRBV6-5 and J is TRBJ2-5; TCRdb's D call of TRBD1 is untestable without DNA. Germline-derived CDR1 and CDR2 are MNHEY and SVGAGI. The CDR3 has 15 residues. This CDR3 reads CASTLLGGSGETQYF.

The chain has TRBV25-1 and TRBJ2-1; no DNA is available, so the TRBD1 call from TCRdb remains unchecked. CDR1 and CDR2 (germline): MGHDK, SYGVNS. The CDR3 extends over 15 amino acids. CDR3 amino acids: CASSEWQGRTNEQFF.

CDR3 amino acids: CSARTSNTEAFF. The chain is built from TRBV20-1 and TRBJ1-1. This CDR3 contains 12 residues. The V gene's germline CDR1 is DFQATT and CDR2 SNEGSKA (reference sequence).

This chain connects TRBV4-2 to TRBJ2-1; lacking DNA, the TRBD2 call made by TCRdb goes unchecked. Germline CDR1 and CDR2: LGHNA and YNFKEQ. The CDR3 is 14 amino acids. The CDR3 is CASSQEDRWGEQFF.

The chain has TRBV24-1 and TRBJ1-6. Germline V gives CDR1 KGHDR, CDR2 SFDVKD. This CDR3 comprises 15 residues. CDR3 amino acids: CATSFTRSYNSPLHF.